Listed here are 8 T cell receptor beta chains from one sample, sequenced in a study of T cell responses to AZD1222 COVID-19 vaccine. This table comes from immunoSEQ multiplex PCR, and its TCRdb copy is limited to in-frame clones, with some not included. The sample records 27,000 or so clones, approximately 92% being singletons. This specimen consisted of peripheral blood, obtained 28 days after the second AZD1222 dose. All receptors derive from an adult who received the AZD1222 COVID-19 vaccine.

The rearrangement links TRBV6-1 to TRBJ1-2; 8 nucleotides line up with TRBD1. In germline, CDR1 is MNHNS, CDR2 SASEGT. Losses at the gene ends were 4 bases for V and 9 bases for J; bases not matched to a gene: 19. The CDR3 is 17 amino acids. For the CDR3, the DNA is TGTGCCAGCAGTGCTTTCCGGGACAGGCCCTCGGTTGGCAGCTACACCTTC. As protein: CASSAFRDRPSVGSYTF.

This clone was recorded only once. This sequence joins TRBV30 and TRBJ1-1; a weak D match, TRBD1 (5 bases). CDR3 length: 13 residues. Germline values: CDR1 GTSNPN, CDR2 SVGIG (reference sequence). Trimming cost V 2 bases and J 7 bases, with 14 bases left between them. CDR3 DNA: TGTGCCTGGAGTCCTGATGGGGGGAGTGAAGCTTTCTTT. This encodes CAWSPDGGSEAFF.

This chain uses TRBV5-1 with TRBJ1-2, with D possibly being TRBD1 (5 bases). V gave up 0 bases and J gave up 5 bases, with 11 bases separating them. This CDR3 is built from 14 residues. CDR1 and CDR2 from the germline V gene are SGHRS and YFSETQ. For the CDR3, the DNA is TGCGCCAGCAGCTTGGAGGGACTGCCATATGGCTACACCTTC. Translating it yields CASSLEGLPYGYTF.

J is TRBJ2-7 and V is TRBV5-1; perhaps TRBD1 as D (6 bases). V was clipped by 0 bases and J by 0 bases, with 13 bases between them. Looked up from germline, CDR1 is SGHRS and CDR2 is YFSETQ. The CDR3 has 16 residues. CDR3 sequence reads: CASSLASQGSSYEQYF. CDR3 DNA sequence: TGCGCCAGCAGCTTGGCATCCCAGGGGTCCTCCTACGAGCAGTACTTC.

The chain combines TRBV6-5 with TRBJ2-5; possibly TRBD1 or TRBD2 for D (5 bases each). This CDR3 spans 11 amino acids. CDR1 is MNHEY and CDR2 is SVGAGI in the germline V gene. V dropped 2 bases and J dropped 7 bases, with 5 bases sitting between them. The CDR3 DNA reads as TGTGCCAGCAGTTACGGGGGGACCCAGTACTTC. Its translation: CASSYGGTQYF.

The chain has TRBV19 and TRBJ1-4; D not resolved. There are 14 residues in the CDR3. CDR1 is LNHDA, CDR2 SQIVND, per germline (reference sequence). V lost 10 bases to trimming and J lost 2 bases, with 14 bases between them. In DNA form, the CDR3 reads TGTGCCACCCGAGAGTCAGGCACTAATGAAAAACTGTTTTTT. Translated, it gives CATRESGTNEKLFF.

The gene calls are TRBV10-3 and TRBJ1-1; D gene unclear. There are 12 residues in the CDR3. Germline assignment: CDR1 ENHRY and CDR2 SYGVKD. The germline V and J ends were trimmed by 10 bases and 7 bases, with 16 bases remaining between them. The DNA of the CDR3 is TGTGCCACCAAAGGCTCGGCCCTTGAAGCTTTCTTT. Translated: CATKGSALEAFF.

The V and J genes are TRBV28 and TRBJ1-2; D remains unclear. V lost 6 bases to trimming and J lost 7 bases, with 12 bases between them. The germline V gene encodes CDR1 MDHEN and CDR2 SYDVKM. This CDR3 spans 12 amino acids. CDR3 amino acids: CASSPTVLGYTF. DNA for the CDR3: TGTGCCAGCAGCCCCACAGTACTTGGCTACACCTTC.